This record looks at one T cell receptor (beta chain) sequence and its context. This sample was taken from a study of cytomegalovirus exposure and HLA in healthy donors. The CDR3 spans 15 residues. Germline CDR1 reads SGHRS; CDR2 reads YFSETQ. Trimming took 0 bases from V and 5 from J; bases not matched to a gene: 7. The study ran its PCR with 60 Vbeta and 13 Jbeta primers. Generated by immunoSEQ multiplex PCR, the TCRdb table keeps only in-frame clones and is missing some. The data show around 94,000 clones, around 80% seen once. V is TRBV5-1 and J is TRBJ2-5; 7 bases match TRBD1. The sequence derives from a male donor in good health and CMV-seropositive. The sequenced sample was PBMCs. CDR3 bases: TGCGCCAGCAGCTTGGGGGGACAGACGTGGGAGACCCAGTACTTC. The encoded protein is CASSLGGQTWETQYF.